Described below is a single T cell receptor beta chain sequence and its context. Antigen unknown. Germline CDR1 MNHEY, CDR2 SVGAGI. The CDR3 runs to 14 residues. V lost 8 bases and J lost 5; bases outside the gene matches: 9. These data belong to a study of OX40 agonist ivuxolimab in advanced cancers. Study-wide points: Doses of 0.1 to 3.0 mg/kg were accompanied by clonal expansion of CD4+ and CD8+ blood T cells by week 6. In the 0.1-3.0 mg/kg groups, partial responders showed among the lowest expansion.

Only in-frame clones appear in the TCRdb table, and some are missing; sequencing was by immunoSEQ multiplex PCR. The sample lists around 75,000 clones, about 90% occurring once. People who had autoimmune disease history or systemic immunosuppression were excluded. This specimen consisted of CD4+ or CD8+ T cells sorted from blood, obtained in a trial of the OX40 agonist ivuxolimab. The chain uses TRBV6-5 and TRBJ2-7; 10 bases are shared with TRBD1. This sequence originates from an adult with an advanced solid tumor such as melanoma, head and neck, liver or kidney cancer. CDR3 in amino acids: CASRGTGAKHEQYF. Here the CDR3 DNA reads TGTGCCAGCCGGGGGACAGGGGCAAAGCACGAGCAGTACTTC.